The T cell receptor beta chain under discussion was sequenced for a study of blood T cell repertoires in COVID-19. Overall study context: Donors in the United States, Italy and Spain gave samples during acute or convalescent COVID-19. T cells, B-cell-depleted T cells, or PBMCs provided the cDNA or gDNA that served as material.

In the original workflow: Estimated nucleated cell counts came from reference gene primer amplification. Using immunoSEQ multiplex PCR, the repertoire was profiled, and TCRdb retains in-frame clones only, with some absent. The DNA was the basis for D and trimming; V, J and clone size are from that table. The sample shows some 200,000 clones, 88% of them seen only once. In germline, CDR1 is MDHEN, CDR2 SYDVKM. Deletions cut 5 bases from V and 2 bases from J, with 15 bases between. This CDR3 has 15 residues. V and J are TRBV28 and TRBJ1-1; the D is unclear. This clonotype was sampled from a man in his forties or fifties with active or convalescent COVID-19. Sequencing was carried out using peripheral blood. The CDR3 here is CASSRGSMGNTEAFF. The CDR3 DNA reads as TGTGCCAGCAGTCGTGGCAGTATGGGCAACACTGAAGCTTTCTTT.